This T cell receptor (beta chain) was documented in a study of CDR3 diversity in severe acne. This clonotype was seen repeatedly, ten times or more. The CDR3 runs to 14 residues. With 0 bases removed from V and 4 bases from J, the gap between germline ends came to 12 bases. Germline lookup yields CDR1 DFQATT and CDR2 SNEGSKA (reference sequence). One entry per CDR3 protein, called by TCRdb with MiXCR from the PCR reads. The sample consists of roughly 100,000 distinct CDR3 sequences, around 53% of them appearing once. Sequencing input: blood. This receptor was obtained from a male donor with acne. The V and J genes are TRBV20-1 and TRBJ1-2; D perhaps matches TRBD1 (5 bases). The CDR3 here is CSARDQNGAYGYTF. As DNA, the CDR3 is TGCAGTGCTAGAGATCAGAACGGGGCCTATGGCTACACCTTC.